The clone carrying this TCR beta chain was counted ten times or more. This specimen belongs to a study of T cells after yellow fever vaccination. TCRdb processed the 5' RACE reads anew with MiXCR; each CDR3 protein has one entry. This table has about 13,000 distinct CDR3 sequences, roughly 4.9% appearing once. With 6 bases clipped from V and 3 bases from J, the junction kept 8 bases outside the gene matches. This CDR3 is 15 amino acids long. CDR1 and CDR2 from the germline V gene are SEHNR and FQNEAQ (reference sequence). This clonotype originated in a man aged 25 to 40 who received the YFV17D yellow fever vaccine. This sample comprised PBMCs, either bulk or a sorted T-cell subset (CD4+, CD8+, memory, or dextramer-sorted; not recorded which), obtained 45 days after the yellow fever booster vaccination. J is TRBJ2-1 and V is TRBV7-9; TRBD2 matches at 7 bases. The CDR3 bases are TGTGCCAGCAGATTATCCAGCGGGGACTACAATGAGCAGTTCTTC. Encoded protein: CASRLSSGDYNEQFF.